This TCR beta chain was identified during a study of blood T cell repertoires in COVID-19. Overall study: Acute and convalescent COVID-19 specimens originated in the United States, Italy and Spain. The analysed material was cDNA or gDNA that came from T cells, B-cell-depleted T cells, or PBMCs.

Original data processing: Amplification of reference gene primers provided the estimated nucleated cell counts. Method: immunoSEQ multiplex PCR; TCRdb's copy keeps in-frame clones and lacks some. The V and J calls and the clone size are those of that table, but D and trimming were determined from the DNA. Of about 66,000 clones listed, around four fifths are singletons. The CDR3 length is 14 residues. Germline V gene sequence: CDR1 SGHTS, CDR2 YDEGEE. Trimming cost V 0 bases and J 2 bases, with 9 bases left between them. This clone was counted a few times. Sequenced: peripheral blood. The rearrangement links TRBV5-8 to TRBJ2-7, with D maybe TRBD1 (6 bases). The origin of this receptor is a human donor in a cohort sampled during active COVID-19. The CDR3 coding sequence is TGTGCCAGCAGCTTGGAAACAGGGACCTACGAGCAGTACTTC. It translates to CASSLETGTYEQYF.